This TCR beta chain was documented in a study of identical twins. Notes on the study in general: Out-of-frame alpha sequences shared by twins were enriched for low generation probability. Invariant MAIT and iNKT cells could partly confound zero-insertion analyses. Conclusions were drawn cross-sectionally by statistical analysis, without following the same donors. Reduced insertions were recorded for abundant cord blood beta clonotypes, with no such pattern in memory repertoires.

This clonotype was seen a few times. Its matching antigen is unknown. TCRdb reanalysed the 5' RACE reads using MiXCR and keeps one entry per CDR3 protein. This sample has about 490,000 distinct CDR3 sequences; 13% to 15% occur once, and the top ten carry roughly 0.43%. These data were also filed under a second study, of yellow fever vaccine responses in identical twins.

The source material was CD4+ T cells sorted from blood. The receptor was derived from a woman younger than 35 in good health.

The CDR3 spells CASSPELAPAYEQYF. Written as DNA, the CDR3 is TGTGCCAGCAGCCCGGAGCTAGCCCCAGCCTACGAGCAGTACTTC. This sequence joins TRBV2 and TRBJ2-7; D might be TRBD2 (5 bases). Trimming left V 6 bases short and J 2 bases short, with 17 bases between. This CDR3 is 15 amino acids long. CDR1 is SNHLY and CDR2 is FYNNEI in the germline V gene.